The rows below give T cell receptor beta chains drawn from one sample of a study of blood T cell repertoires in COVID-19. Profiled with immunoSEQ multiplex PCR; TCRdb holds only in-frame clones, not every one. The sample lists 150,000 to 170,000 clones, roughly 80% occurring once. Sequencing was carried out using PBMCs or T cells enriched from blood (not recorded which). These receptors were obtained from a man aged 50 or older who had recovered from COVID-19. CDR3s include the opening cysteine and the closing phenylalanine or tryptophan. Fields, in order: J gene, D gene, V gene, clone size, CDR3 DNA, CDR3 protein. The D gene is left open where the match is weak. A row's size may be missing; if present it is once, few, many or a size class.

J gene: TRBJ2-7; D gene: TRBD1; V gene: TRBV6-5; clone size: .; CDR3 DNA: TGTGCCAGCTCGCAACAGGGGGCAAGGTACGAGCAGTACTTC; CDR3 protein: CASSQQGARYEQYF
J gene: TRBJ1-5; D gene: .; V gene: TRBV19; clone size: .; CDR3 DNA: TGTGCCAGTAGAAGCCAGGGGCAGGGAGTCATCGATCCCCAGCATTTT; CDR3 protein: CASRSQGQGVIDPQHF
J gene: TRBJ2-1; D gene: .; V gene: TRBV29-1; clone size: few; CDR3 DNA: TGCAGCGTTGACAGGGGCAATGAGCAGTTCTTC; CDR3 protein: CSVDRGNEQFF
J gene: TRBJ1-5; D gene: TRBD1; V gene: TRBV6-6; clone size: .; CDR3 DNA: TGTGCCAGCACCCCCAGACAGGGCTTCCTTCAGCCCCAGCATTTT; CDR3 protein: CASTPRQGFLQPQHF
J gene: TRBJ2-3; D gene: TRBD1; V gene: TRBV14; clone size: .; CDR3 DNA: TGTGCCAGCAGCCAAGTAGGTTGGGGACAGGGGCGAGCAGATACGCAGTATTTT; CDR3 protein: CASSQVGWGQGRADTQYF
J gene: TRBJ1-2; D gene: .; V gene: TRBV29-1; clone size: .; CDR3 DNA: TGCAGCGTTGAAATTTCGGTTAACTATGGCTACACCTTC; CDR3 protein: CSVEISVNYGYTF
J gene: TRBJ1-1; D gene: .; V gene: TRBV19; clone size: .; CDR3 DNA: TGTGCCAGTAGTATAAACAGGGATAAACACACTGAAGCTTTCTTT; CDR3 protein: CASSINRDKHTEAFF
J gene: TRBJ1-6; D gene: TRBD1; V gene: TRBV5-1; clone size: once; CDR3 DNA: TGCGCCAGCAGCCCGGACAGGCAGAATTCACCCCTCCACTTT; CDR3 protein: CASSPDRQNSPLHF
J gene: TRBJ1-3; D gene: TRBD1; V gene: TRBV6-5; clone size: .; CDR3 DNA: TGTGCCAGCAAAAGGGGGCTTGCTGGAAACACCATATATTTT; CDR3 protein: CASKRGLAGNTIYF
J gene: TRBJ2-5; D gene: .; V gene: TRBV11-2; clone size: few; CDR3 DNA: TGTGCCAGCAGCTTAAGCGACCGACAGTCTGCCCGTGGGACCCAGTACTTC; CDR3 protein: CASSLSDRQSARGTQYF
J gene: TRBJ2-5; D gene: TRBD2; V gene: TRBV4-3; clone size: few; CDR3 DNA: TGCGCCAGCAGCCAAGATGTTATGGCGGGGGGGAAAGAGACCCAGTACTTC; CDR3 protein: CASSQDVMAGGKETQYF
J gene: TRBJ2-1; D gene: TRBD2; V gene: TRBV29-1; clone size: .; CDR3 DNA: TGCAGCGTTGAAGAGGGACTAGCGGGGGGCTACAATGAGCAGTTCTTC; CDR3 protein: CSVEEGLAGGYNEQFF
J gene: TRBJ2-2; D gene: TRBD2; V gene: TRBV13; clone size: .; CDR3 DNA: TGTGCCAGCCACCGTATAGCGGGGGGTAACACCGGGGAGCTGTTTTTT; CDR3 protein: CASHRIAGGNTGELFF
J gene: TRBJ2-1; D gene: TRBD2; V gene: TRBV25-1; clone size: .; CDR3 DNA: TGTGCCAGCAGGAGCGGGGGGCCATACAATGAGCAGTTCTTC; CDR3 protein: CASRSGGPYNEQFF
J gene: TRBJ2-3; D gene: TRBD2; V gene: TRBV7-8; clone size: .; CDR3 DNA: TGTGCCAGCAGCAGCAGGACTAGCGACCTAGATACGCAGTATTTT; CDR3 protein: CASSSRTSDLDTQYF
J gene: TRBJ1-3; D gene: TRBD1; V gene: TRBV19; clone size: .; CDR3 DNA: TGTGCCAGTAGTTCTAAGCTAGGACAGGGGAGGAGAAACACCATATATTTT; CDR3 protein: CASSSKLGQGRRNTIYF
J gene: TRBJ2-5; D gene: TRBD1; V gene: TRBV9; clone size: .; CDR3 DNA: TGTGCCAGCAGCCCTCATAACGACAGGGTCCAGACCCAGTACTTC; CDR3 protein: CASSPHNDRVQTQYF
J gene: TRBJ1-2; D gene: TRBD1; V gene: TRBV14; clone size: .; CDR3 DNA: TGTGCCAGCAGCCAAGTTACAGGGGGCAAACGTGGCTACACCTTC; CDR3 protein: CASSQVTGGKRGYTF
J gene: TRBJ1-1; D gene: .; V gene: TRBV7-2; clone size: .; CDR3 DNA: TGTGCCAGCAGCCGCCGCAGGGGAGACACTGAAGCTTTCTTT; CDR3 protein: CASSRRRGDTEAFF
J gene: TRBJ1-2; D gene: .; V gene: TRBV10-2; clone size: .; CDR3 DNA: TGCGCCAGCAGTGACGTTCCGGGATACTCTGGCTACACCTTC; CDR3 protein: CASSDVPGYSGYTF
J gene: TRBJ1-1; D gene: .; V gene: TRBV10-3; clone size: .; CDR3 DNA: TGTGCCATCAGACCCCAGGTGAACACTGAAGCTTTCTTT; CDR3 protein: CAIRPQVNTEAFF
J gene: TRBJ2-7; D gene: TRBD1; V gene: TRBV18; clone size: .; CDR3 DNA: TGTGCCAGCTCACCCAACCGGGACAGAAGCTCCTACGAGCAGTACTTC; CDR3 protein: CASSPNRDRSSYEQYF
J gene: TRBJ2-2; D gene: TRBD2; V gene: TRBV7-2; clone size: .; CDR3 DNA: TGTGCCAGCACTTTTAGACTAGCGGACACCGGGGAGCTGTTTTTT; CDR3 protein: CASTFRLADTGELFF
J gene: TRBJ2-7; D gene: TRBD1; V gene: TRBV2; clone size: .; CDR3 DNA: TGTGCCAGCAACAAAGTGGGGACAGGGGGCGCCGAGCAGTACTTC; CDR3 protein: CASNKVGTGGAEQYF
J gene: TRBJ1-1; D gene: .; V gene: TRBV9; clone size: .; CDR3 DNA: TGTGCCAGCAGCACGACAACGAACACTGAAGCTTTCTTT; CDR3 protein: CASSTTTNTEAFF
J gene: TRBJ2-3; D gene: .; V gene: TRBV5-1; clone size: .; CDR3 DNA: TGCGCCAGCAGTCTGGGGCGTCCTAGCACAGATACGCAGTATTTT; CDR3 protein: CASSLGRPSTDTQYF
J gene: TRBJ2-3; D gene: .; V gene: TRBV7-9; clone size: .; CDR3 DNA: TGTGCCAGCAGCTTAGACAGGGTGGATACGCAGTATTTT; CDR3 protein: CASSLDRVDTQYF
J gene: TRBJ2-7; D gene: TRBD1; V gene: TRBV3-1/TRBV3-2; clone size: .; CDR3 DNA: TGTGCCAGCAGCCAACATGCCCCGGGACAGGGCTACGAGCAGTACTTC; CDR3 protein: CASSQHAPGQGYEQYF
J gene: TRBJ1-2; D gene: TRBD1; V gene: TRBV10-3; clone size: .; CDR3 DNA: TGTGCCATCAAGGGACAGGGTGGTGGCTACACCTTC; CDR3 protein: CAIKGQGGGYTF